The rows below give T cell receptor beta chains drawn from one sample of a study of blood T cell repertoires in COVID-19. The table came from immunoSEQ multiplex PCR; TCRdb's copy has only in-frame clones and leaves some out. The sample has around 100,000 clones, about 80% seen once. Specimen: peripheral blood. The receptors stem from a man in his sixties or seventies with active or convalescent COVID-19. CDR3s include the opening cysteine and the closing phenylalanine or tryptophan. D genes are given only for firm matches. A clone size is listed for some rows: how often the clone was seen (once, few, many), or a class if it is expanded.

d_call: TRBD2
j_call: TRBJ2-3
v_call: TRBV10-3
clone_size: once
cdr3_aa: CAISASGGSTDTQYF
cdr3_nt: TGTGCCATCAGTGCTAGCGGGGGTAGCACAGATACGCAGTATTTT

d_call: .
j_call: TRBJ1-1
v_call: TRBV6-5
clone_size: .
cdr3_aa: CASIPQGWVNTEAFF
cdr3_nt: TGTGCCAGCATCCCTCAGGGTTGGGTGAACACTGAAGCTTTCTTT

d_call: .
j_call: TRBJ1-1
v_call: TRBV5-8
clone_size: .
cdr3_aa: CASSLREVGRTEAFF
cdr3_nt: TGTGCCAGCAGCTTACGTGAGGTCGGTAGGACTGAAGCTTTCTTT

d_call: TRBD2
j_call: TRBJ2-7
v_call: TRBV5-4
clone_size: .
cdr3_aa: CASSAGTSGGHSSYEQYF
cdr3_nt: TGTGCCAGCAGTGCCGGGACTAGCGGGGGCCATAGCTCCTACGAGCAGTACTTC

d_call: .
j_call: TRBJ1-2
v_call: TRBV15
clone_size: .
cdr3_aa: CATSRELAGRVYGYTF
cdr3_nt: TGTGCCACCAGCAGAGAATTAGCAGGGAGGGTCTATGGCTACACCTTC

d_call: .
j_call: TRBJ1-1
v_call: TRBV3-1/TRBV3-2
clone_size: .
cdr3_aa: CASSQGPTEAFF
cdr3_nt: TGTGCCAGCAGCCAAGGGCCGACTGAAGCTTTCTTT

d_call: TRBD2
j_call: TRBJ2-1
v_call: TRBV7-9
clone_size: .
cdr3_aa: CASSREAGGGPYNEQFF
cdr3_nt: TGTGCCAGCAGCCGGGAGGCGGGGGGCGGGCCCTACAATGAGCAGTTCTTC

d_call: .
j_call: TRBJ1-2
v_call: TRBV18
clone_size: once
cdr3_aa: CASSPGGLYGYTF
cdr3_nt: TGTGCCAGCTCACCGGGGGGGCTCTATGGCTACACCTTC

d_call: TRBD1
j_call: TRBJ2-7
v_call: TRBV4-1
clone_size: .
cdr3_aa: CASSQSGQGGGEQYF
cdr3_nt: TGCGCCAGCAGCCAAAGCGGACAGGGAGGCGGCGAGCAGTACTTC

d_call: .
j_call: TRBJ2-2
v_call: TRBV3-1/TRBV3-2
clone_size: .
cdr3_aa: CASSQTPLRGAGELFF
cdr3_nt: TGTGCCAGCAGCCAGACCCCCCTCCGAGGAGCCGGGGAGCTGTTTTTT

d_call: TRBD1
j_call: TRBJ1-5
v_call: TRBV19
clone_size: few
cdr3_aa: CASSNDRDRAPHQHF
cdr3_nt: TGTGCCAGTAGCAACGACCGGGACAGGGCCCCACACCAGCATTTT

d_call: .
j_call: TRBJ2-7
v_call: TRBV5-6
clone_size: once
cdr3_aa: CASSSLHRYEQYF
cdr3_nt: TGTGCCAGCAGCTCCCTTCACAGATACGAGCAGTACTTC

d_call: TRBD2
j_call: TRBJ2-2
v_call: TRBV4-1
clone_size: .
cdr3_aa: CASSQDSAGGNTGELFF
cdr3_nt: TGCGCCAGCAGCCAAGATTCGGCGGGAGGGAACACCGGGGAGCTGTTTTTT

d_call: TRBD1
j_call: TRBJ2-4
v_call: TRBV2
clone_size: once
cdr3_aa: CASGYRGLNIQYF
cdr3_nt: TGTGCCAGCGGGTACAGGGGGCTTAACATTCAGTACTTC

d_call: TRBD1
j_call: TRBJ1-4
v_call: TRBV9
clone_size: .
cdr3_aa: CASSHDGQGVNEKLFF
cdr3_nt: TGTGCCAGCAGCCATGATGGACAGGGGGTTAATGAAAAACTGTTTTTT

d_call: TRBD1
j_call: TRBJ1-1
v_call: TRBV6-5
clone_size: .
cdr3_aa: CASSYRTGVDTEAFF
cdr3_nt: TGTGCCAGCAGTTACAGGACAGGGGTGGACACTGAAGCTTTCTTT

d_call: TRBD1
j_call: TRBJ2-1
v_call: TRBV29-1
clone_size: .
cdr3_aa: CSGTGTGVSNEQFF
cdr3_nt: TGCAGCGGCACCGGGACAGGGGTTTCCAATGAGCAGTTCTTC

d_call: TRBD2
j_call: TRBJ2-3
v_call: TRBV7-9
clone_size: .
cdr3_aa: CASSKGLAGTDTQYF
cdr3_nt: TGTGCCAGCAGCAAGGGACTAGCGGGGACAGATACGCAGTATTTT

d_call: .
j_call: TRBJ1-5
v_call: TRBV10-3
clone_size: .
cdr3_aa: CAISESGDQPQHF
cdr3_nt: TGTGCCATCAGTGAGTCCGGGGATCAGCCCCAGCATTTT

d_call: TRBD1
j_call: TRBJ2-7
v_call: TRBV7-9
clone_size: once
cdr3_aa: CASSLEGGGHEQYF
cdr3_nt: TGTGCCAGCAGCTTAGAAGGGGGCGGGCACGAGCAGTACTTC

d_call: TRBD2
j_call: TRBJ2-7
v_call: TRBV25-1
clone_size: .
cdr3_aa: CASGRAGDEQYF
cdr3_nt: TGTGCCAGCGGCCGAGCGGGAGACGAGCAGTACTTC

d_call: .
j_call: TRBJ2-5
v_call: TRBV5-6
clone_size: .
cdr3_aa: CASSLVTDPYQETQYF
cdr3_nt: TGTGCCAGCAGCTTGGTAACAGATCCGTACCAAGAGACCCAGTACTTC

d_call: .
j_call: TRBJ2-2
v_call: TRBV5-1
clone_size: .
cdr3_aa: CASSLDVGVTGELFF
cdr3_nt: TGCGCCAGCAGCTTGGACGTGGGAGTAACCGGGGAGCTGTTTTTT

d_call: .
j_call: TRBJ2-7
v_call: TRBV18
clone_size: .
cdr3_aa: CASSPPNRFGEQYF
cdr3_nt: TGTGCCAGCTCACCACCGAATCGCTTCGGCGAGCAGTACTTC

d_call: .
j_call: TRBJ2-2
v_call: TRBV28
clone_size: .
cdr3_aa: CASSFNLMASVNTGELFF
cdr3_nt: TGTGCCAGCAGTTTTAATCTTATGGCTAGCGTTAACACCGGGGAGCTGTTTTTT

d_call: .
j_call: TRBJ2-6
v_call: TRBV7-2
clone_size: .
cdr3_aa: CASSLQGRSSGANVLTF
cdr3_nt: TGTGCCAGCAGCTTACAGGGAAGGAGCTCTGGGGCCAACGTCCTGACTTTC

d_call: TRBD2
j_call: TRBJ2-3
v_call: TRBV7-9
clone_size: .
cdr3_aa: CASSLGLARTTDTQYF
cdr3_nt: TGTGCCAGCAGCTTAGGACTAGCCCGTACCACAGATACGCAGTATTTT

d_call: TRBD2
j_call: TRBJ2-7
v_call: TRBV5-1
clone_size: .
cdr3_aa: CASSLALGGRVYEQYF
cdr3_nt: TGCGCCAGCAGCTTGGCCTTGGGCGGGAGGGTCTACGAGCAGTACTTC

d_call: TRBD2
j_call: TRBJ2-1
v_call: TRBV25-1
clone_size: .
cdr3_aa: CASSGTTSYNEQFF
cdr3_nt: TGTGCCAGCAGCGGGACTACCTCCTACAATGAGCAGTTCTTC

d_call: TRBD2
j_call: TRBJ2-1
v_call: TRBV5-1
clone_size: .
cdr3_aa: CASSTSGSSYNEQFF
cdr3_nt: TGCGCCAGCAGCACCAGCGGGAGCTCCTACAATGAGCAGTTCTTC

d_call: .
j_call: TRBJ1-2
v_call: TRBV21-1
clone_size: .
cdr3_aa: CASSKVLSGGNYGYTF
cdr3_nt: TGTGCCAGCAGCAAAGTTCTCTCAGGGGGGAACTATGGCTACACCTTC

d_call: TRBD1
j_call: TRBJ2-7
v_call: TRBV18
clone_size: .
cdr3_aa: CASSQQGAVAHEQYF
cdr3_nt: TGTGCCAGCTCGCAACAGGGGGCGGTTGCCCACGAGCAGTACTTC

d_call: TRBD1
j_call: TRBJ1-2
v_call: TRBV7-9
clone_size: .
cdr3_aa: CASSQSGTAGYGYTF
cdr3_nt: TGTGCCAGCAGCCAGTCCGGGACAGCGGGCTACGGCTACACCTTC

d_call: .
j_call: TRBJ1-2
v_call: TRBV4-3
clone_size: few
cdr3_aa: CASSQRGDTLNYGYTF
cdr3_nt: TGCGCCAGCAGCCAACGTGGGGACACCCTAAACTATGGCTACACCTTC

d_call: .
j_call: TRBJ2-1
v_call: TRBV7-9
clone_size: .
cdr3_aa: CASSLGTGMNEQFF
cdr3_nt: TGTGCCAGCAGCTTAGGTACAGGGATGAATGAGCAGTTCTTC

d_call: .
j_call: TRBJ1-6
v_call: TRBV19
clone_size: .
cdr3_aa: CASSYSGVPLHF
cdr3_nt: TGTGCCAGTTCTTACTCAGGGGTACCCCTCCACTTT

d_call: .
j_call: TRBJ1-2
v_call: TRBV27
clone_size: .
cdr3_aa: CASSLAGQRGYTF
cdr3_nt: TGTGCCAGCAGTTTGGCAGGGCAGAGGGGCTACACCTTC

d_call: TRBD1
j_call: TRBJ2-1
v_call: TRBV25-1
clone_size: .
cdr3_aa: CASSESLGQGAGEQFF
cdr3_nt: TGTGCCAGCAGTGAAAGCCTGGGACAGGGGGCAGGTGAGCAGTTCTTC

d_call: TRBD1
j_call: TRBJ1-1
v_call: TRBV5-1
clone_size: .
cdr3_aa: CASSRGTGGAAVAEAFF
cdr3_nt: TGCGCCAGCAGCCGTGGGACAGGGGGCGCAGCCGTGGCTGAAGCTTTCTTT

d_call: .
j_call: TRBJ2-6
v_call: TRBV24-1
clone_size: .
cdr3_aa: CATSDRLVTQSSGANVLTF
cdr3_nt: TGTGCCACCAGTGATCGCTTAGTTACGCAATCTTCTGGGGCCAACGTCCTGACTTTC